Listed below are T cell receptor beta chains from one sample, sequenced in a study of tumor-infiltrating lymphocytes in primary liver carcinoma. One entry per CDR3 protein results from TCRdb running MiXCR on the multiplex PCR reads. The data show about 100,000 distinct CDR3 sequences, with more than 60% seen just once and over 9.5% held by the top ten. The sample comprised liver tumor tissue from sampling region 5. Receptors originate from a woman in her fifties or sixties with primary liver carcinoma and hepatitis B virus infection. Each CDR3 is given with its conserved first and last residue. A D gene is named only where the DNA matches it firmly. Size tells how often a clone was seen (once, few, many) or the class of an expanded clone, and some rows leave it out.

clone_size	d_call	j_call	v_call	cdr3_aa	cdr3_nt
-	-	TRBJ2-7	TRBV28	CAGSQGSYEQHF	TGTGCCGGCAGTCAGGGGTCCTACGAGCAGCACTTC
few	TRBD1	TRBJ2-2	TRBV28	CASRPTGTGVTGELFF	TGTGCCAGCAGGCCAACCGGGACAGGGGTCACCGGGGAGCTGTTTTTT
many	-	TRBJ1-4	TRBV6-5	CASSYVWGGEKLFF	TGTGCCAGCAGTTACGTGTGGGGAGGTGAAAAACTGTTTTTT
many	TRBD2	TRBJ2-7	TRBV6-6	CASSGRGDYEQYF	TGTGCCAGCAGCGGGAGGGGTGACTACGAGCAGTACTTC
many	TRBD2	TRBJ2-3	TRBV6-6	CASSYELASGTDTQYF	TGTGCCAGCAGTTATGAACTAGCGTCTGGCACAGATACGCAGTATTTT
many	-	TRBJ2-3	TRBV6-5	CASSYSKGRRRDTQYF	TGTGCCAGCAGTTACTCGAAGGGCAGGAGGAGAGATACGCAGTATTTT
-	-	TRBJ2-7	TRBV2	CASSVDRAESYEQYF	TGTGCCAGCAGTGTAGACCGGGCCGAGTCCTACGAGCAGTATTTC
few	-	TRBJ2-1	TRBV14	CTSSQETSYNEQFF	TGTACCAGCAGCCAAGAAACTAGCTACAATGAGCAGTTCTTC
-	TRBD1	TRBJ2-7	TRBV11-3	CANSLGTGASPEQYF	TGTGCCAACAGCTTAGGGACAGGGGCCTCCCCCGAGCAGTACTTC
many	-	TRBJ2-1	TRBV12-3/TRBV12-4	CASSLRRAGHNEQFF	TGTGCCAGCAGTTTAAGGAGGGCGGGCCACAATGAGCAGTTCTTC
-	TRBD1	TRBJ2-3	TRBV11-2	CTSNLAGQAIIDTQYF	TGTACCAGCAACTTAGCCGGACAGGCGATCATAGATACGCAGTATTTT
once	TRBD1	TRBJ1-5	TRBV6-6	CVSRGIKQGLNQPQHF	TGTGTCAGCAGGGGCATCAAACAGGGGCTGAATCAACCCCAGCATTTT
many	-	TRBJ2-3	TRBV4-1	CASSAQSTDTQYF	TGCGCCAGCAGCGCCCAGAGTACAGATACGCAGTATTTT
few	-	TRBJ1-2	TRBV7-9	CASSFMTGARYGYTF	TGTGCCAGCAGCTTCATGACCGGCGCGAGGTATGGCTACACCTTC
many	TRBD2	TRBJ2-7	TRBV6-2/TRBV6-3	CASSYSLAGVLAGSVEQYF	TGTGCCAGCAGTTATTCACTAGCGGGAGTTTTGGCTGGCTCTGTCGAGCAGTACTTC
many	-	TRBJ2-3	TRBV28	CASGRWTGTDTQYF	TGTGCCAGCGGAAGGTGGACTGGCACAGATACGCAGTATTTT
many	-	TRBJ2-1	TRBV4-2	CASSQDEGGTGEQFF	TGTGCCAGCAGCCAAGATGAGGGGGGCACGGGTGAGCAGTTCTTC
once	-	TRBJ2-7	TRBV12-3/TRBV12-4	CASSLPGLAGCEQYF	TGTGCCAGCAGCCTGCCCGGGCTAGCAGGCTGCGAGCAGTACTTC
once	-	TRBJ1-2	TRBV7-9	CASSRGNASALGYTF	TGTGCCAGCAGCAGGGGGAACGCAAGCGCCCTTGGCTACACCTTC
-	-	TRBJ1-5	TRBV18	CASSPHSNQPQHF	TGTGCCAGCTCACCCCATAGCAATCAGCCCCAGCATTTT
-	TRBD1	TRBJ2-1	TRBV28	CASIQVPGQRHSGAGDQFF	TGTGCCAGCATCCAAGTCCCGGGACAGAGGCATTCCGGGGCTGGTGATCAGTTCTTC
few	-	TRBJ2-4	TRBV11-2	CTSSSEPASQAIQYF	TGTACCAGCAGCTCAGAACCGGCTAGCCAGGCCATTCAGTACTTC
-	-	TRBJ2-7	TRBV11-3	CVSSLEPDGTWEQYF	TGTGTCAGCAGCTTAGAACCGGACGGGACCTGGGAGCAGTACTTC
-	-	TRBJ1-1	TRBV6-1	CTSSGRGGRVGTEAFF	TGTACCAGCAGTGGAAGGGGCGGCAGGGTGGGGACTGAAGCTTTCTTC
-	-	TRBJ2-3	TRBV6-2/TRBV6-3	CDSSYSDGSTDAQYF	TGTGACAGCAGTTACTCCGACGGGAGCACAGATGCGCAGTATTTT
-	TRBD2	TRBJ2-7	TRBV4-1	CANSQDGGGRDERYF	TGCGCCAACAGCCAAGATGGCGGGGGACGCGACGAGCGGTACTTC
-	TRBD1	TRBJ2-3	TRBV11-3	CACSHRTGIDTQYF	TGTGCCTGCAGCCATCGGACAGGCATAGATACACAGTATTTT